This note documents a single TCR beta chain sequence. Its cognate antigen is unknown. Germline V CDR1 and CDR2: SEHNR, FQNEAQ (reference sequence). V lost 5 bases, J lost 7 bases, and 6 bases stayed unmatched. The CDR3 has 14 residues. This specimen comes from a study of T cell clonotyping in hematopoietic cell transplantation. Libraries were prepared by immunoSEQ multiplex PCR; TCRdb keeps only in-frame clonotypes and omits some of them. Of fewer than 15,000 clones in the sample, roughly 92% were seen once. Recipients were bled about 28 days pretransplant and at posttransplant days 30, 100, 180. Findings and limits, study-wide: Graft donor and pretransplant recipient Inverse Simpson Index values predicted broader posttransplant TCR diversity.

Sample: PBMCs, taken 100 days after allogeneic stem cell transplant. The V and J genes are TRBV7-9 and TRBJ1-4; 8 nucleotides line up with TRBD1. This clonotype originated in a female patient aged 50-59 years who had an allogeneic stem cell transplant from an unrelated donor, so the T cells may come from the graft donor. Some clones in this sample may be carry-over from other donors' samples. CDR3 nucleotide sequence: TGTGCCAGCAGCAGTAACACAGGGGGTGAAAAACTGTTTTTT. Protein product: CASSSNTGGEKLFF. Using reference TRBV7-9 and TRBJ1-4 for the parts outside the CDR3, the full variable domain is DTGVSQNPRHKITKRGQNVTFRCDPISEHNRLYWYRQTLGQGPEFLTYFQNEAQLEKSRLLSDRFSAERPKGSFSTLEIQRTEQGDSAMYLCASSSNTGGEKLFFGSGTQLSVL.